Below are 3 T cell receptor beta chains sequenced from a single sample in a study of CD4+ T cells in melanoma. Profiling relied on immunoSEQ multiplex PCR, and the TCRdb table lists in-frame clones only, not all of them. The profile shows about 50,000 clones, roughly nine tenths of them singletons. Sequencing used peripheral blood. These receptors were taken from a human donor with melanoma.

The chain has TRBV9 and TRBJ1-6; D gene uncertain. Germline V gene data show CDR1 as SGDLS and CDR2 as YYNGEE. The CDR3 contains 14 residues. V was clipped by 3 bases and J by 7 bases, with 11 bases between them. CDR3 nucleotide sequence: TGTGCCAGCAGCGCAGACGGGCAGAATTCACCCCTCCACTTT. Its translation is CASSADGQNSPLHF. Together with reference TRBV9 and TRBJ1-6, the CDR3 gives the full variable domain: DSGVTQTPKHLITATGQRVTLRCSPRSGDLSVYWYQQSLDQGLQFLIQYYNGEERAKGNILERFSAQQFPDLHSELNLSSLELGDSALYFCASSADGQNSPLHFGNGTRLTVT.

CDR3 sequence (DNA): TGTGCCAGCAGCTCCCGGGACAGGGTTCCCTACGAGCAGTACTTC. Its protein is CASSSRDRVPYEQYF. The rearrangement links TRBV13 to TRBJ2-7, with 9 positions matching TRBD1. The CDR3 loop spans 15 amino acids. Germline V gene data show CDR1 as PRHDT and CDR2 as FYEKMQ (reference sequence). J was trimmed by 2 bases and V by 4 bases; bases with no gene match: 6. The complete variable domain, with remaining parts taken from reference TRBV13 and TRBJ2-7, reads AAGVIQSPRHLIKEKRETATLKCYPIPRHDTVYWYQQGPGQDPQFLISFYEKMQSDKGSIPDRFSAQQFSDYHSELNMSSLELGDSALYFCASSSRDRVPYEQYFGPGTRLTVT.

A single count supports this clone. The rearrangement joins TRBV5-1 to TRBJ2-2; maybe TRBD1 (5 bases). The V end lost 0 bases, the J end lost 0 bases, and 18 bases lay between the germline ends. The CDR3 spans 19 residues. Germline CDR1 SGHRS, CDR2 YFSETQ. The CDR3 here is CASSLVPGDQGSNTGELFF. CDR3 DNA sequence: TGCGCCAGCAGCTTGGTCCCGGGTGACCAGGGCTCGAACACCGGGGAGCTGTTTTTT.